What follows is one T cell receptor beta chain and its context. The sample originates from a study of blood T cell repertoires in COVID-19. The V segment lost 0 bases and the J segment 6 bases; nucleotides outside the gene matches: 10. The CDR3 covers 17 residues. Assay: immunoSEQ multiplex PCR; the TCRdb copy retains only in-frame clones and omits some. This table has approximately 100,000 clones, about 85% appearing once. The sequence derives from a human donor in a cohort sampled during active COVID-19. This rearrangement joins TRBV23-1 to TRBJ2-2, with 7 bases aligning to TRBD1. TRBV23-1 is reported as an ORF; its role is uncertain. The sample consisted of peripheral blood. The CDR3 here is CASSQSSGTDVPGELFF. CDR3 bases: TGCGCCAGCAGTCAATCGTCCGGGACAGACGTCCCCGGGGAGCTGTTTTTT.